The present TCR beta chain was sequenced within a study of coeliac disease. The wider study: Coeliac patients had newly diagnosed active disease, refractory type I disease, or gluten-free diet control. Study-wide findings and caveats: In active celiac disease, intraepithelial and lamina propria TRB and TRG repertoires were less clonal than controls. Lamina propria and intraepithelial cell fractions may contain each other's cells. Largely private TRB repertoires meant most sequences were sample-unique.

Sequenced by immunoSEQ multiplex PCR; TCRdb stores in-frame clones only, minus some. The sample includes several thousand clones, 66% seen only once; the top ten take 14%. The J segment lost 0 bases and the V segment lost 5 bases, leaving 7 bases of the junction unmatched. There are 18 residues in the CDR3. CDR1 is MDHEN and CDR2 is SYDVKM in the germline V gene. In regard to this clone: Its antigen is currently unknown.

Sequencing used one aliquot of 500,000 cells per fraction. The rearrangement joins TRBV28 to TRBJ2-3; the match to TRBD2 covers 14 bases. Sequencing was carried out using intraepithelial lymphocytes from the gut. This TCR derives from a woman in her late teens or twenties with active celiac disease. The chain's CDR3 is CASSPQTSGGGSTDTQYF. The CDR3 DNA sequence: TGTGCCAGCAGTCCTCAGACTAGCGGGGGGGGTAGCACAGATACGCAGTATTTT.